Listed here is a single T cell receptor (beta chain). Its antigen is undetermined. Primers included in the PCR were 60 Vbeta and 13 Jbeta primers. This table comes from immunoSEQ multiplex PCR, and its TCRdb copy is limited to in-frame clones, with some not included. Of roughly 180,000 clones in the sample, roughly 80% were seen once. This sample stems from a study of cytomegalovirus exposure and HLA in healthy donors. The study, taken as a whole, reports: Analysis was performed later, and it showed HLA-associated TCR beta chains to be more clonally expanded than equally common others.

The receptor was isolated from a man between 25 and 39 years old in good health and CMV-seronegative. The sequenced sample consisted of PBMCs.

The CDR3 is CASQPGIANEKLFF. Here the CDR3 DNA reads TGTGCCAGCCAACCGGGGATCGCTAATGAAAAACTGTTTTTT. The gene calls are TRBV4-2 and TRBJ1-4; D ambiguous. Germline V gene lookup returns CDR1 LGHNA and CDR2 YNFKEQ. The V gene lost 8 bases and the J gene lost 3 bases, with 13 bases spanning the gap. The CDR3 length is 14 residues.